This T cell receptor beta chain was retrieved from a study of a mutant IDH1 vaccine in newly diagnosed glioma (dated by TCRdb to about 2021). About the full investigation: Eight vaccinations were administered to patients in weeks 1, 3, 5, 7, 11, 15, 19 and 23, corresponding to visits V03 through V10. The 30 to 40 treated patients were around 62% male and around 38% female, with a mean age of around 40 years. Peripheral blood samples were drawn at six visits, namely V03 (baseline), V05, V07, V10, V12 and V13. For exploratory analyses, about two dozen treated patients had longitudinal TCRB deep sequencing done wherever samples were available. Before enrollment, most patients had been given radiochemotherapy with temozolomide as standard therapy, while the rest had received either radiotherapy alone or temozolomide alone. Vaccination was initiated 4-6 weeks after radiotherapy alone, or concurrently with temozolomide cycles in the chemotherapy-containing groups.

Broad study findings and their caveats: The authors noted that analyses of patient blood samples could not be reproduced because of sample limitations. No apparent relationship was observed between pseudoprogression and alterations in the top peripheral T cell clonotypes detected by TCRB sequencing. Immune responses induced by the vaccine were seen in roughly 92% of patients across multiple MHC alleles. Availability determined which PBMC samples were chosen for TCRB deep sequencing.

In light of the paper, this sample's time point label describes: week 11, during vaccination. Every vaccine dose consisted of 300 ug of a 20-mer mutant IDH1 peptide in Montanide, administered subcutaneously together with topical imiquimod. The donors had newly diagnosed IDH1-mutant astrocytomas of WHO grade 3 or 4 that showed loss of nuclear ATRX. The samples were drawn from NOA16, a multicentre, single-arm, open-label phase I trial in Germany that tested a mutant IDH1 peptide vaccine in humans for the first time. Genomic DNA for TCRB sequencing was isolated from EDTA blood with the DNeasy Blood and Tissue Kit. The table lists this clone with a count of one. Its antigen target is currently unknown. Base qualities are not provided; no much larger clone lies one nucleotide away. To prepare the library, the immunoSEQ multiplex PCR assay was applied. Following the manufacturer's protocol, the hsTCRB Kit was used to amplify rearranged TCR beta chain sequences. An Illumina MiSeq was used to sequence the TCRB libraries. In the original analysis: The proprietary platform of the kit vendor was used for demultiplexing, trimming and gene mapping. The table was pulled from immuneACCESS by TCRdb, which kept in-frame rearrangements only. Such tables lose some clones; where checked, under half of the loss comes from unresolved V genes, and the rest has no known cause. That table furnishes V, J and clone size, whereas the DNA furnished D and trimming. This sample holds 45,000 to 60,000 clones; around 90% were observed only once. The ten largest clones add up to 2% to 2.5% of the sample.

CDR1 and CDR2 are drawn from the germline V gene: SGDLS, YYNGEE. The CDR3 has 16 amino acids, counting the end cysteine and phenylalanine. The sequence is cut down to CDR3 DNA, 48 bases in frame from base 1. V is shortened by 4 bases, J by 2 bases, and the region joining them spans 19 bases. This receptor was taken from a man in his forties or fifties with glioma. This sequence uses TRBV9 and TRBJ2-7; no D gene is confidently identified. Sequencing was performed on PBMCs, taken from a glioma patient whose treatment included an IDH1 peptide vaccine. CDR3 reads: CASSLSTRAHTYEQYF. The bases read TGTGCCAGCAGCTTAAGTACCCGGGCACACACCTACGAGCAGTACTTC.